This record covers a single T cell receptor beta chain. This sample is drawn from a study of blood T cell repertoires in COVID-19. Repertoires were generated with immunoSEQ multiplex PCR, while TCRdb's copy carries only in-frame clones and drops some. Here the sample spans approximately 300,000 clones, about 83% being singletons. This receptor was taken from a woman aged 50 to 60 with acute or convalescent COVID-19. The specimen sequenced was peripheral blood.

The CDR3 here is CASSSGQFNEKLFF. CDR3 DNA: TGTGCCAGCAGCTCGGGACAGTTTAATGAAAAACTGTTTTTT. The chain uses TRBV7-9 and TRBJ1-4; 7 bases line up with TRBD1. The V gene's germline CDR1 is SEHNR and CDR2 FQNEAQ (reference sequence). This CDR3 has 14 residues. Trimming removed 4 bases from V and 4 bases from J; junction bases left unmatched: 3.